This T cell receptor beta chain is drawn from a study of T cell repertoires in cytomegalovirus infection. Study at large: Evidence of both CMV infection and a matching HLA type came from public TCR beta signatures. Study findings and constraints: There were carriers of CMV plus the relevant HLA, and cumulative public TCR beta family frequency identified them. CMV-specific TCR beta clonotypes restricted by HLA-C dominated the ex vivo response.

TCRdb redid the calling of the reads with MiXCR, one entry per CDR3 protein. The sample includes some 200,000 distinct CDR3 sequences, approximately 9.7% of them seen just once. V lost 0 bases and J lost 13, with 19 bases in between. Germline lookup yields CDR1 LGHNA and CDR2 YNFKEQ. CDR3 size: 15 residues. Concerning this clonotype: Its target is not known.

The sequence derives from a human donor in good health (CMV status not recorded). Some clones in this sample may be carry-over from other donors' samples. Sample: PBMCs. The J gene is TRBJ2-1, the V gene TRBV4-2; maybe TRBD2 (7 bases). CDR3 loop: CASSQEGGGSPTQFF. CDR3 in DNA: TGTGCCAGCAGCCAAGAAGGGGGAGGGTCCCCAACCCAGTTCTTC.